Presented here are 6 T cell receptor beta chains from one specimen sequenced in a study of response to subunit inactivated influenza vaccine listed by TCRdb under 2018. Receptor libraries were prepared by RT-PCR. The sequencing machine was an Illumina HiSeq 2500. Starting from the raw public reads, TCRdb applied fastp trimming at Q25, assembled clones with MiXCR and retained in-frame beta chains. Records with the same CDR3 protein are collapsed into one entry carrying the most frequent genes and DNA. The sample table records about 520,000 distinct CDR3 sequences; about 25% of these occur just once. The ten most abundant clones make up 1.9% of the sample. The sample was CD4+ T cells sorted from PBMCs, taken roughly 5 days after vaccination. Source of these receptors: a man between 45 and 60 years old who received an inactivated influenza vaccine. Donor details come from another sample of the same person, matched by shared clones.

V and J are TRBV6-1 and TRBJ2-4, with D possibly TRBD2 on 6 matching bases. CDR1 MNHNS and CDR2 SASEGT come from the germline V gene. The CDR3 is made up of 13 amino acids. V lost 6 bases and J 7 bases, leaving 13 bases between the germline ends. The CDR3 DNA reads TGTGCCAGCAGCCCCGGGGGACCCAACATTCAGTACTTC. Protein sequence: CASSPGGPNIQYF.

This chain uses TRBV20-1 with TRBJ2-3, with unresolved D. CDR3 length: 14 residues. Germline assignment: CDR1 DFQATT and CDR2 SNEGSKA (reference sequence). The germline V and J ends were trimmed by 1 base and 3 bases, with 11 bases remaining between them. CDR3 amino acids: CSARVQVATDTQYF. The CDR3 DNA reads TGCAGTGCTAGAGTTCAGGTCGCGACAGATACGCAGTATTTT.

This clonotype was counted a few times. V and J are TRBV12-3 or TRBV12-4 and TRBJ2-7, with a tentative D call TRBD2 (5 bases). This CDR3 contains 14 residues. Trimming took 3 bases from V and 3 from J, leaving 12 bases between them. The CDR3: CASSFGLQVYEQYF. The CDR3, as DNA: TGTGCCAGCAGTTTTGGACTGCAAGTCTACGAGCAGTACTTC.

This clonotype showed up just a few times. The V call is TRBV7-2, the J call TRBJ2-7, with TRBD1 as a possible D gene (5 bases). The CDR3 has 14 amino acids. The germline gives CDR1 SGHTA, CDR2 FQGNSA. Trimming took off 2 bases at V and 4 bases at J, with 12 bases between the two ends. The CDR3 nucleotides are TGTGCCAGCAGCTTAAGTGGCAGGGTGTACGAGCAGTACTTC. It translates to CASSLSGRVYEQYF.

V gene TRBV7-2 combines with J gene TRBJ2-3; 7 bases fit TRBD1. The junction had 4 bases not matched to a gene; V was cut back by 5 bases and J by 2 bases. This CDR3 is built from 14 residues. Germline CDR1 and CDR2: SGHTA and FQGNSA. This CDR3 is CASSLRGNTDTQYF. The CDR3 DNA is TGTGCCAGCAGCCTCAGGGGGAACACAGATACGCAGTATTTT.

In its sample, this clonotype was seen a few times. CDR3: CASSFSPNTEAFF. CDR3 in DNA: TGTGCCAGCAGCTTTTCTCCGAACACTGAAGCTTTCTTT. The V call is TRBV5-5, the J call TRBJ1-1, with no clear D. Trimming cost V 2 bases and J 1 base, with 6 bases left between them. The germline V gene has CDR1 SGHKS and CDR2 YYEKEE (reference sequence). The CDR3 is 13 residues long.